This TCR beta chain was sequenced in a study of control samples from healthy donors and cancer patients. Profiling relied on immunoSEQ multiplex PCR, and the TCRdb table lists in-frame clones only, not all of them. This sample has under 150,000 clones; around nine tenths occur once, and the top ten carry about 7.6%. In germline, CDR1 is ENHRY, CDR2 SYGVKD. V lost 11 bases and J lost 1, with 14 bases in between. The CDR3 length is 14 residues. The rearrangement joins TRBV10-3 to TRBJ2-2; D is perhaps TRBD2 (6 bases). This TCR came from a man aged 50 to 60 with head and neck cancer. What was sequenced was PBMCs. CDR3 sequence (DNA): TGTGCCTACTCTCGGGGAGGGAACACCGGGGAGCTGTTTTTT. It encodes CAYSRGGNTGELFF.